The present T cell receptor (beta chain) was sequenced within a study of regulatory T cells in long-lasting Graves disease. Time point described: newly diagnosed GD, antithyroid drugs for less than 3 months. Scientists built the TCR library using RNA that was extracted from PBMCs. Through Arm-PCR of CDR3 regions and iRepertoire HTBI primers, TCR beta libraries were built. TCRdb re-derived calls from the multiplex PCR reads in MiXCR, one entry per CDR3 protein. Among 360,000 or so distinct CDR3 sequences, over 15% were seen once, and the ten largest hold approximately 30%. This clonotype occurred many times. The V gene's germline CDR1 is MDHEN and CDR2 SYDVKM. This CDR3 has 16 amino acids. V trimming: 3 bases; J trimming: 4 bases; junction bases outside the gene matches: 6. The data were also submitted as part of a second study, on T cells in Graves' hyperthyroidism and ophthalmopathy.

Sequences were derived from peripheral blood mononuclear cells (PBMCs), sampled at new diagnosis, from a patient treated with antithyroid drugs. This TCR came from a man aged 35-49 years with Graves disease. The chain carries TRBV28 and TRBJ2-5; 12 nucleotides match TRBD1. The CDR3 nucleotides read TGTGCCAGCAGTTTTTGGGGGACAGGGGGCGGAGAGACCCAGTACTTC. Its translation is CASSFWGTGGGETQYF.